Presented here are 5 T cell receptor beta chains from one specimen sequenced in a study of blood T cell repertoires in COVID-19. Measured with immunoSEQ multiplex PCR; TCRdb has only the in-frame clones, and not every one. Here the sample spans about 190,000 clones, under 90% being singletons. What was sequenced was peripheral blood. The source is a human donor in a cohort sampled during active COVID-19.

The rearrangement uses TRBV2 and TRBJ2-7; 11 bases agree with TRBD2. Germline V gene sequence: CDR1 SNHLY, CDR2 FYNNEI. V was clipped by 9 bases and J by 7 bases; unmatched bases: 8. The CDR3 has 13 residues. The CDR3 reads CASATSGIGEQYF. The CDR3 nucleotides read TGTGCCAGTGCGACTAGCGGGATAGGGGAGCAGTACTTC.

The J gene is TRBJ2-7, the V gene TRBV2, with 11 bases identical to TRBD2. The V segment lost 6 bases and the J segment 3 bases; nucleotides outside the gene matches: 4. The germline V gene has CDR1 SNHLY and CDR2 FYNNEI. The CDR3 is made up of 14 amino acids. For the CDR3, the DNA is TGTGCCAGCAGCGTCGGACTAGCGGGCTACGAGCAGTACGTC. Translation: CASSVGLAGYEQYV.

The chain links TRBV19 to TRBJ2-7, with D possibly TRBD1 on 6 matching bases. The CDR3 covers 15 residues. Germline CDR1 reads LNHDA; CDR2 reads SQIVND (reference sequence). V was clipped by 5 bases and J by 0 bases, with 14 bases between them. This CDR3 reads CASSAGQRDSYEQYV. CDR3 in DNA: TGTGCCAGTAGTGCCGGACAGCGTGACTCCTACGAGCAGTACGTC.

The V and J genes are TRBV5-1 and TRBJ1-1; D remains ambiguous. Germline V lookup: CDR1 SGHRS, CDR2 YFSETQ. V was trimmed by 4 bases and J by 0 bases, leaving 13 bases between them. The CDR3 spans 15 residues. The CDR3 is CASSPAAVLNTEAFF. In nucleotides, the CDR3 is TGCGCCAGCAGCCCCGCGGCCGTACTGAACACTGAAGCTTTCTTT.

The CDR3 DNA follows: TGTGCCAGCAGCTCGCGCCTAATGGCGGGGGTTGAGACCCAGTACTTC. Translation: CASSSRLMAGVETQYF. The rearrangement uses TRBV9 and TRBJ2-5, with TRBD2 matching 7 bases. Germline V gives CDR1 SGDLS, CDR2 YYNGEE. The CDR3 runs to 16 residues. The V segment lost 4 bases and the J segment 5 bases; nucleotides outside the gene matches: 14.